In its sample, the clone carrying this T cell receptor beta chain was seen a few times. Full-length variable regions came from constant-region reverse primers plus semi-nested Nested Universal Primer A PCR. TCRdb processed the 5' RACE reads anew with MiXCR; each CDR3 protein has one entry. The data contain about 62,000 distinct CDR3 sequences, 25% to 30% of them singletons. Germline loops: CDR1 LGHDT, CDR2 YNNKEL (reference sequence). The CDR3 totals 12 residues. V lost 6 bases and J 7 bases, leaving 11 bases between the germline ends. This sequence originates from a female donor with breast cancer. The specimen was tumor-infiltrating naive CD4+ T cells sorted from the breast tumor. The subset here: naive CD4+ T cells, CD4+CD45RA+CD25-. V and J are TRBV3-1 and TRBJ2-3; D gene ambiguous. This chain's CDR3 is CASSPTHNTQYF. CDR3 in DNA: TGTGCCAGCAGTCCAACACATAATACGCAGTATTTT.